The clone carrying this TCR beta chain was detected only once. The CDR3 covers 12 residues. Trimming took off 8 bases at V and 1 base at J, with 9 bases between the two ends. Germline V gives CDR1 ENHRY, CDR2 SYGVKD. This sample was taken from a study of healthy donors' naive CD4 and CD8 T cells. A linear amplification protocol produced the TCR libraries from approximately 460 ng of total RNA. MiXCR, run by TCRdb on the reads, gives a single entry per CDR3 protein. This table holds approximately 180,000 distinct CDR3 sequences, 74% found once. The sequencing sample was made of naive CD4+ and CD8+ T cells sorted from blood, pooled from several donors. The receptor's source is a pool of human donors in good health; the sample pools cells from several healthy donors. V gene TRBV10-3 combines with J gene TRBJ2-7; no clear D. CDR3 nucleotides: TGTGCCATCCAGAAGGAGTCCTACGAGCAGTACTTC. This codes for CAIQKESYEQYF.